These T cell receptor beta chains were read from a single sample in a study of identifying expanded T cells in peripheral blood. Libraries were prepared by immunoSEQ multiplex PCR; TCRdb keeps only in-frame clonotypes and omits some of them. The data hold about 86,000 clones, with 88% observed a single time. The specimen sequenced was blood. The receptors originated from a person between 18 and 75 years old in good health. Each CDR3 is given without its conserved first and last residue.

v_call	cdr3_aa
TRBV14	ASSPAEASGMGEQETQY
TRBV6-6	ASNALLNTEAF
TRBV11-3	ASSLSLVSGNTIY
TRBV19	ASSIDRGTKGTEAF
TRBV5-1	ASSLAPPENEAF
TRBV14	ASSHGHPTEFGYNEQF
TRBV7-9	ASSLEDNSYEQY
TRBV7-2	ASSHGGPYGYT
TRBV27	ASSIRGNYGYT
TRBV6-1	ASRILGQGHQPQH
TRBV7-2	ASSLWGGSTYNEQF
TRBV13	ASTKRRLGYNEKLF
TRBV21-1	ASSKPTGTGFSQPQH
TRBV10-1	ASSESGGEQY
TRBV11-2	ASSLFGGQGTDTQY
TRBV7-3	ASSPGWGGHNEQF
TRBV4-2	ASSQDPQEREQPQH